Shown below are 9 T cell receptor beta chains from a single sample sequenced in a study of molecular identifiers for immune sequencing clone quantification. TCRdb re-called the PCR reads through MiXCR, storing one row per CDR3 protein. The profile shows 85,000 to 95,000 distinct CDR3 sequences, roughly 20% of them singletons. The sample comprised naive CD8+ T cells from blood, with Jurkat cell RNA spiked in. Subset here: FACS-sorted CD8+CD4-CCR7+CD45RA+ naive T cells. All receptors come from a human donor in good health. Some libraries in this study had Jurkat cell RNA spiked in.

This clonotype was recorded at least ten times. The chain combines TRBV15 with TRBJ1-3; D is undetermined. Per the germline V gene, CDR1 is LNHNV and CDR2 is YYDKDF (reference sequence). This CDR3 has 15 residues. Trimming removed 5 bases from V and 0 bases from J, with 11 bases in between. DNA for the CDR3: TGTGCCACCAGCCGGGATACATACTCTGGAAACACCATATATTTT. This encodes CATSRDTYSGNTIYF.

This clonotype was seen a few times. A much larger clone differs by one base, so this may be a read error. This likely comes from a read error, as the CDR3 has no conserved phenylalanine or tryptophan at its end. V usage is TRBV6-6 and J usage is TRBJ2-3, with D tentatively TRBD2 (5 bases). This CDR3 spans 15 amino acids. V was trimmed by 5 bases and J by 1 base, leaving 13 bases between them. Germline-derived CDR1 and CDR2 are MNHNY and SVGAGI (reference sequence). The CDR3 DNA reads as TGTGCCAGCAGTCCCAGTGGTAGCGGCACAGATACGCAGTATCTT. This encodes CASSPSGSGTDTQYL.

The sample holds many counts of this clonotype. This chain joins TRBV19 and TRBJ2-3; 10 nucleotides match TRBD2. Germline values: CDR1 LNHDA, CDR2 SQIVND (reference sequence). There are 16 residues in the CDR3. With 3 bases clipped from V and 4 bases from J, the junction kept 7 bases outside the gene matches. The CDR3 reads CASSILASGSSDTQYF. In DNA, the CDR3 is TGTGCCAGTAGTATTCTGGCTAGCGGGAGTTCAGATACGCAGTATTTT. Full variable domain (remainder filled in from reference TRBV19 and TRBJ2-3): DGGITQSPKYLFRKEGQNVTLSCEQNLNHDAMYWYRQDPGQGLRLIYYSQIVNDFQKGDIAEGYSVSREKKESFPLTVTSAQKNPTAFYLCASSILASGSSDTQYFGPGTRLTVL.

V and J are TRBV6-2 or TRBV6-3 and TRBJ1-5; D call uncertain. Germline CDR1 MNHEY, CDR2 SVGEGT. The CDR3 is made up of 18 amino acids. Trimming cost V 3 bases and J 0 bases, with 18 bases left between them. Here the CDR3 DNA reads TGTGCCAGCAGTTATCATCCCAAGACGTCGTCTAGCAATCAGCCCCAGCATTTT. Encoded protein: CASSYHPKTSSSNQPQHF.

This clonotype was seen ten or more times. The V and J genes are TRBV5-4 and TRBJ2-3, with unresolved D. Germline V gives CDR1 SGHNT, CDR2 YYREEE (reference sequence). The CDR3 spans 13 residues. The V end was cut by 0 bases, the J end by 4 bases, with 6 bases between. CDR3 protein: CASSLDGADTQYF. In DNA form, the CDR3 reads TGTGCCAGCAGCTTGGACGGCGCAGATACGCAGTATTTT.

This clonotype came up many times. The V call is TRBV13, the J call TRBJ2-7, with TRBD1 matching over 7 bases. Germline V CDR1 and CDR2: PRHDT, FYEKMQ (reference sequence). V lost 1 base, J lost 5 bases, and 5 bases stayed unmatched. The CDR3 has 14 residues. The CDR3 DNA reads as TGTGCCAGCAGCTTAGATACAGGGGTCAACGAGCAGTACTTC. Protein sequence: CASSLDTGVNEQYF.

This clonotype was seen repeatedly, ten times or more. The CDR3 DNA sequence: TGTGCCAGTAGTATACTGAACACTGAAGCTTTCTTT. Translation: CASSILNTEAFF. The V gene is TRBV19, the J gene TRBJ1-1; D gene ambiguous. Trimming removed 2 bases at V and 0 bases at J, with 1 base between. CDR3 size: 12 residues. Germline V gives CDR1 LNHDA, CDR2 SQIVND (reference sequence). Full variable domain (rest looked up from reference TRBV19 and TRBJ1-1): DGGITQSPKYLFRKEGQNVTLSCEQNLNHDAMYWYRQDPGQGLRLIYYSQIVNDFQKGDIAEGYSVSREKKESFPLTVTSAQKNPTAFYLCASSILNTEAFFGQGTRLTVV.

The sample holds many counts of this clonotype. The chain is built from TRBV7-2 and TRBJ2-5, with 8 nucleotides matching TRBD2. V lost 8 bases and J lost 3; bases outside the gene matches: 11. Germline CDR1 is SGHTA and CDR2 is FQGNSA. The CDR3 sequence is 15 residues long. The CDR3 coding sequence is TGTGCCAGCGACCGGGGGGGGAGCACAGAAGAGACCCAGTACTTC. It encodes CASDRGGSTEETQYF. The entire variable domain, with the rest obtained from reference TRBV7-2 and TRBJ2-5, is as follows: GAGVSQSPSNKVTEKGKDVELRCDPISGHTALYWYRQSLGQGLEFLIYFQGNSAPDKSGLPSDRFSAERTGGSVSTLTIQRTQQEDSAVYLCASDRGGSTEETQYFGPGTRLLVL.

This clonotype appeared many times. The V and J genes are TRBV7-8 and TRBJ2-1; D is unclear. Germline V gene sequence: CDR1 SGHVS, CDR2 FQNEAQ. V lost 2 bases and J lost 0, with 8 bases in between. The CDR3 contains 15 residues. CDR3 DNA sequence: TGTGCCAGCAGCTTATTCGTGAGCTCCTACAATGAGCAGTTCTTC. Residues: CASSLFVSSYNEQFF.